Following are 26 T cell receptor beta chains from one sample sequenced in a study of blood T cell repertoires in COVID-19. This table comes from immunoSEQ multiplex PCR, and its TCRdb copy is limited to in-frame clones, with some not included. In the table there are just under 150,000 clones, approximately 87% of which are singletons. Input material: peripheral blood. The receptors stem from a man over 45 who had recovered from COVID-19.

The chain links TRBV11-2 to TRBJ2-2; tentatively, D is TRBD2 (6 bases). Germline assignment: CDR1 SGHAT and CDR2 FQNNGV. V gave up 1 base and J gave up 6 bases, with 12 bases separating them. The CDR3 runs to 15 residues. The CDR3 DNA reads TGTGCCAGCAGCTTAGTGGGGCAGCGGGCCGGGGAGCTGTTTTTT. This codes for CASSLVGQRAGELFF. Full variable domain (missing parts from reference TRBV11-2 and TRBJ2-2): EAGVAQSPRYKIIEKRQSVAFWCNPISGHATLYWYQQILGQGPKLLIQFQNNGVVDDSQLPKDRFSAERLKGVDSTLKIQPAKLEDSAVYLCASSLVGQRAGELFFGEGSRLTVL.

V gene TRBV15 combines with J gene TRBJ1-2; the D gene is possibly TRBD1 (5 bases). Trimming stripped 3 bases from V and 5 bases from J, with 13 bases between. Germline V gives CDR1 LNHNV, CDR2 YYDKDF (reference sequence). The length of the CDR3 is 14 residues. CDR3 loop: CATSREAGPYGYTF. As DNA, the CDR3 is TGTGCCACCAGCAGGGAAGCAGGGCCATATGGCTACACCTTC.

The J gene is TRBJ2-2, the V gene TRBV6-5; D is perhaps TRBD2 (6 bases). The germline CDR1 and CDR2 sequences are MNHEY and SVGAGI. Trimming shortened V by 11 bases and J by 0 bases, and 10 bases separated the two germline ends. The CDR3 contains 13 residues. CDR3 in DNA: TGTGCCGCGGAGGGCGCGAACACCGGGGAGCTGTTTTTT. Amino acids: CAAEGANTGELFF.

This rearrangement joins TRBV27 to TRBJ2-1; D may be TRBD2 (6 bases). CDR3 size: 14 residues. In germline, CDR1 is MNHEY, CDR2 SMNVEV (reference sequence). V shed 1 base and J shed 3 bases, with 7 bases lying between them. As DNA, the CDR3 is TGTGCCAGCAGTTTATGGGGGGACTACAATGAGCAGTTCTTC. This gives the protein CASSLWGDYNEQFF.

The rearrangement joins TRBV4-3 to TRBJ1-2; 8 bases are shared with TRBD1. The junction had 3 bases not matched to a gene; V was cut back by 4 bases and J by 5 bases. Germline values: CDR1 LGHNA, CDR2 YSLEER. The CDR3 has 13 residues. Here the CDR3 reads CASSRDRLYGYTF. The CDR3, as DNA: TGCGCCAGCAGCCGGGACAGGCTTTATGGCTACACCTTC.

The gene calls are TRBV25-1 and TRBJ2-4; 10 positions agree with TRBD2. Trimming cost V 5 bases and J 10 bases; bases outside gene matches: 11. CDR1 is MGHDK and CDR2 is SYGVNS in the germline V gene. The CDR3 contains 15 residues. CDR3 residues: CASSLAASGGKIQYF. CDR3 coding DNA: TGTGCCAGCAGTTTGGCGGCTAGCGGGGGAAAAATTCAGTACTTC.

J is TRBJ2-7 and V is TRBV19; D call uncertain. V lost 4 bases to trimming and J lost 6 bases, with 13 bases between them. CDR1 and CDR2 from the germline V gene are LNHDA and SQIVND (reference sequence). The CDR3 has 13 residues. CDR3: CASSTGRVSEQYF. CDR3 sequence (DNA): TGTGCCAGTAGTACAGGAAGAGTCAGCGAGCAGTACTTC.

The rearrangement uses TRBV5-1 and TRBJ1-1; D may be TRBD1 (5 bases). With 5 bases removed from V and 1 base from J, the gap between germline ends came to 12 bases. This CDR3 spans 14 amino acids. Germline loops: CDR1 SGHRS, CDR2 YFSETQ. This CDR3 is CASRQAYSNTEAFF. The CDR3 DNA reads as TGCGCCAGCAGACAGGCCTACTCGAACACTGAAGCTTTCTTT.

The rearrangement joins TRBV30 to TRBJ1-6; D not certain. The length of the CDR3 is 15 residues. V dropped 2 bases and J dropped 0 bases, with 8 bases sitting between them. Per germline, CDR1 GTSNPN and CDR2 SVGIG (reference sequence). CDR3 protein: CAWSLGSSYNSPLHF. CDR3 in DNA: TGTGCCTGGAGTCTCGGGAGCTCCTATAATTCACCCCTCCACTTT.

The V gene is TRBV7-2, the J gene TRBJ2-7; D not resolved. The CDR3 is 12 residues long. Germline CDR1 reads SGHTA; CDR2 reads FQGNSA. V lost 4 bases and J 6 bases, leaving 10 bases between the germline ends. The CDR3 DNA follows: TGTGCCAGCAGCTCCCCCCCCTTCGAGCAGTACTTC. It specifies CASSSPPFEQYF.

The V and J genes are TRBV15 and TRBJ2-3, with TRBD2 matching 11 bases. Unmatched junction bases numbered 4, after V lost 0 bases and J lost 2 bases. The germline V gene encodes CDR1 LNHNV and CDR2 YYDKDF (reference sequence). The CDR3 consists of 17 residues. This chain's CDR3 is CATSREGLAALTDTQYF. DNA of the CDR3: TGTGCCACCAGCAGAGAGGGACTAGCGGCCCTCACAGATACGCAGTATTTT.

V is TRBV19 and J is TRBJ1-2, with 7 nucleotides matching TRBD1. The J segment lost 2 bases and the V segment lost 4 bases, leaving 4 bases of the junction unmatched. The CDR3 extends over 14 amino acids. Germline V lookup: CDR1 LNHDA, CDR2 SQIVND (reference sequence). For the CDR3, the DNA is TGTGCCAGTAGTAGGCCAGGGGGAAACTATGGCTACACCTTC. Its protein product is CASSRPGGNYGYTF.

The V call is TRBV6-1, the J call TRBJ2-3; 9 bases are shared with TRBD1. CDR3 length: 14 amino acids. Germline V lookup: CDR1 MNHNS, CDR2 SASEGT. The ends lost 1 base at V and 4 bases at J; junction bases unmatched: 0. In nucleotides, the CDR3 is TGTGCCAGCAGTGAAGGACAGGGGGCAGATACGCAGTATTTT. Its translation is CASSEGQGADTQYF.

The gene calls are TRBV19 and TRBJ1-1; 10 bases agree with TRBD1. CDR3 length: 20 amino acids. The trim removed 9 bases at V and 1 base at J, leaving 23 bases unmatched. In germline, CDR1 is LNHDA, CDR2 SQIVND (reference sequence). CDR3 residues: CASRPGGTGVVWGSNTEAFF. The CDR3 region has the DNA TGTGCCAGCCGGCCGGGGGGGACAGGGGTGGTTTGGGGTTCGAACACTGAAGCTTTCTTT.

The V gene is TRBV7-9, the J gene TRBJ1-2, with D maybe TRBD1 (5 bases). From germline, CDR1 is SEHNR and CDR2 FQNEAQ (reference sequence). V shed 5 bases and J shed 6 bases, with 16 bases lying between them. This CDR3 spans 14 amino acids. The CDR3 DNA sequence: TGTGCCAGCAGCCGGCACCCCCGGGGGGATGGCTACACCTTC. Residues: CASSRHPRGDGYTF.

This clone showed up just a few times. The chain's CDR3 is CASSPLQGGGTEAFF. The DNA for the CDR3 is TGTGCCAGCAGTCCACTTCAGGGGGGAGGCACTGAAGCTTTCTTT. The rearrangement joins TRBV27 to TRBJ1-1; TRBD1 agrees at 7 bases. V was clipped by 5 bases and J by 4 bases; unmatched bases: 10. The CDR3 is 15 residues long. Germline V lookup: CDR1 MNHEY, CDR2 SMNVEV (reference sequence).

This clone has a single count. The V call is TRBV27, the J call TRBJ2-7; TRBD2 agrees at 12 bases. The germline V gene encodes CDR1 MNHEY and CDR2 SMNVEV (reference sequence). With 6 bases clipped from V and 2 bases from J, the junction kept 5 bases outside the gene matches. This CDR3 region has 15 residues. In DNA form, the CDR3 reads TGTGCCAGCAGCCAACGACTAGCGGGGGCCTACGAGCAGTACTTC. Translating it yields CASSQRLAGAYEQYF.

The V and J genes are TRBV5-1 and TRBJ1-4; tentatively, D is TRBD1 (5 bases). CDR3 size: 16 residues. Trimming cost V 6 bases and J 3 bases, with 18 bases left between them. Germline loops: CDR1 SGHRS, CDR2 YFSETQ. CDR3 sequence reads: CASTYGGGGANEKLFF. DNA for the CDR3: TGCGCCAGCACCTACGGGGGTGGGGGAGCTAATGAAAAACTGTTTTTT.

The chain uses TRBV5-1 and TRBJ2-5; TRBD2 aligns across 10 bases. CDR1 is SGHRS and CDR2 is YFSETQ in the germline V gene. V shed 4 bases, J shed 4 bases, and the junction held 7 bases outside the gene matches. The CDR3 runs to 15 residues. CDR3 region: CASSLGAGGPETQYF. CDR3 nucleotides: TGCGCCAGCAGCCTCGGAGCGGGGGGGCCAGAGACCCAGTACTTC.

V and J are TRBV4-2 and TRBJ2-1; the match to TRBD2 covers 7 bases. The junction had 3 bases not matched to a gene; V was cut back by 0 bases and J by 1 base. CDR3 length: 16 amino acids. Germline V gives CDR1 LGHNA, CDR2 YNFKEQ. The CDR3 region is CASSQESGASYNEQFF. CDR3 nucleotides: TGTGCCAGCAGCCAAGAAAGCGGGGCGTCCTACAATGAGCAGTTCTTC.

V and J are TRBV5-1 and TRBJ2-3; D is possibly TRBD1 (5 bases). CDR1 SGHRS and CDR2 YFSETQ come from the germline V gene. Trimming pared 6 bases from V and 0 bases from J, leaving 8 bases between. The CDR3 is 13 residues long. The DNA of the CDR3 is TGCGCCAGCACCGCAGGGAGCACAGATACGCAGTATTTT. Translation: CASTAGSTDTQYF. The complete variable domain, with remaining parts taken from reference TRBV5-1 and TRBJ2-3, reads KAGVTQTPRYLIKTRGQQVTLSCSPISGHRSVSWYQQTPGQGLQFLFEYFSETQRNKGNFPGRFSGRQFSNSRSEMNVSTLELGDSALYLCASTAGSTDTQYFGPGTRLTVL.

The rearrangement uses TRBV10-3 and TRBJ1-1; the D gene is possibly TRBD1 (5 bases). The CDR3 is made up of 13 amino acids. V shed 5 bases and J shed 7 bases, with 14 bases lying between them. The germline gives CDR1 ENHRY, CDR2 SYGVKD. The CDR3 sequence is CAISRSEQVEAFF. The CDR3 DNA sequence: TGTGCCATCAGTCGGTCCGAACAGGTTGAAGCTTTCTTT.

The rearrangement links TRBV27 to TRBJ1-2; the match to TRBD1 covers 7 bases. V dropped 2 bases and J dropped 5; count of bases not matched to a gene: 17. This CDR3 spans 18 amino acids. The germline CDR1 and CDR2 sequences are MNHEY and SMNVEV (reference sequence). The CDR3 nucleotides are TGTGCCAGCAGTTTAGCCTCGGACAGGAACATTAGAGGGTATGGCTACACCTTC. Amino acid sequence: CASSLASDRNIRGYGYTF.

This clone was observed once. The chain has TRBV4-1 and TRBJ1-1; 8 bases are shared with TRBD1. The germline CDR1 and CDR2 sequences are MGHRA and YSYEKL. CDR3 length: 13 residues. The ends lost 3 bases at V and 7 bases at J; junction bases unmatched: 4. CDR3 region: CASSHGQGGEAFF. CDR3 bases: TGCGCCAGCAGCCATGGACAGGGAGGTGAAGCTTTCTTT.

This sequence joins TRBV5-5 and TRBJ2-1; 9 bases fit TRBD1. This CDR3 is built from 14 residues. Looked up from germline, CDR1 is SGHKS and CDR2 is YYEKEE (reference sequence). With V trimmed by 4 bases and J by 4 bases, 3 bases remained unmatched. The CDR3 protein is CASSQGQGYNEQFF. CDR3 nucleotides: TGTGCCAGCAGCCAAGGACAGGGGTACAATGAGCAGTTCTTC.

This clone was seen once. The rearrangement joins TRBV5-1 to TRBJ2-5; TRBD2 is a possible D gene (7 bases). Germline V gene lookup returns CDR1 SGHRS and CDR2 YFSETQ. Trimming took 1 base from V and 5 from J, leaving 18 bases between them. This CDR3 comprises 16 residues. CDR3 nucleotides: TGCGCCAGCAGCTTGAACGCGGGGGCCTCCCAGGAGACCCAGTACTTC. Amino acid sequence: CASSLNAGASQETQYF.